This T cell receptor (beta chain) was sequenced for a study of cytotoxic CD8 clonotypes in ibrutinib-treated CLL. Study information: Overall, around 25 responses were partial and 2 complete; following median about 69 months, roughly 15 patients stayed remitted and around twelve progressed. Sample averages reached 255,043 productive templates and 94,082 productive rearrangements.

This CDR3 has 15 amino acids. Deletions cut 0 bases from V and 6 bases from J, with 14 bases between. Study outcomes and limitations: A rise in clonality was seen at ibrutinib response, and a fall back toward baseline was seen at progression. At baseline, clonality was higher than in age-matched healthy donors and correlated with CD8+ counts.

Concerning this clone: Its antigen is still unknown.

The assay was immunoSEQ multiplex PCR, and TCRdb's table has in-frame clones only and misses some. The repertoire includes around 250,000 clones, 70% of them detected once, and approximately 15% sits in the top ten. This specimen was PBMCs, taken after 24 months of ibrutinib treatment. This TCR was sampled from a human donor with chronic lymphocytic leukemia. V is TRBV23-1 and J is TRBJ1-1; no firm D call. TRBV23-1 belongs to the ORF category, with a function that is uncertain. CDR3 loop: CASSQSVGSESEAFF. As DNA, the CDR3 is TGCGCCAGCAGTCAATCGGTGGGCAGCGAGTCTGAAGCTTTCTTT.